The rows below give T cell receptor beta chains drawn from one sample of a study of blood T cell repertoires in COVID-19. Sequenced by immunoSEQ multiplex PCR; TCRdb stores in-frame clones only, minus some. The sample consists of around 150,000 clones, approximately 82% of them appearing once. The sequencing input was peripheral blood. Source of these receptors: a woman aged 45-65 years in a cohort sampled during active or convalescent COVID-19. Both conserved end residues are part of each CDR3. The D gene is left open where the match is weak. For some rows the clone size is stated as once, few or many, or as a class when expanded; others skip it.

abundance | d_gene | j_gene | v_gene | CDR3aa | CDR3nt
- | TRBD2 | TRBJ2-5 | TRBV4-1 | CASSQNHGTRQETQYF | TGCGCCAGCAGCCAAAACCACGGGACTAGACAAGAGACCCAGTACTTC
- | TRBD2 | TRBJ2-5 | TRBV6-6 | CASSYSSGGGETQYF | TGTGCCAGCAGTTACTCCAGTGGCGGGGGAGAGACCCAGTACTTC
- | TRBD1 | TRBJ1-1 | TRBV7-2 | CASSPRAGTVNTEAFF | TGTGCCAGCAGCCCGCGAGCCGGGACAGTGAACACTGAAGCTTTCTTT
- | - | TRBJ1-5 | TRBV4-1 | CASSQDYGRSQHF | TGCGCCAGCAGCCAAGATTACGGGAGGAGTCAGCATTTT
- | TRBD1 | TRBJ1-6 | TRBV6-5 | CASTRTGNYHF | TGTGCCAGCACCCGGACAGGCAATTACCACTTT
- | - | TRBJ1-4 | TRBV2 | CASSLRPGANEKLFF | TGTGCCAGCAGTCTCCGACCAGGGGCTAATGAAAAACTGTTTTTT
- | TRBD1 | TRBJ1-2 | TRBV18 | CASSRSTGIYGYTF | TGTGCCAGCTCACGCTCGACAGGGATCTATGGCTACACCTTC
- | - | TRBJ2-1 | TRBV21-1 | CASSIIGRGNEQFF | TGTGCCAGCAGCATAATTGGCAGGGGCAATGAGCAGTTCTTC
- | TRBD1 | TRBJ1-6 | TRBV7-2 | CASSFSSGQLNSPLHF | TGTGCCAGCAGCTTTTCCTCGGGACAGTTGAATTCACCCCTCCACTTT
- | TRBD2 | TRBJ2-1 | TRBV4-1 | CASSQDRTSGGASEQFF | TGCGCCAGCAGCCAAGATCGCACTAGCGGGGGGGCCAGTGAGCAGTTCTTC
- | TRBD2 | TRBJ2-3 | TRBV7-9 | CASSLGRGGDTQYF | TGTGCCAGCAGCTTAGGGCGGGGGGGAGATACGCAGTATTTT
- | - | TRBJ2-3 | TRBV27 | CASRRQTGGVTDTQYF | TGTGCCAGCAGGCGCCAAACAGGGGGGGTCACAGATACGCAGTATTTT
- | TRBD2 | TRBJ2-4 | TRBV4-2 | CASSAASGGAGKNIQYF | TGTGCCAGCAGCGCAGCTAGCGGGGGGGCCGGGAAAAACATTCAGTACTTC
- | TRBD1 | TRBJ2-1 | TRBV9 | CASSVGVTGAHNEQFF | TGTGCCAGCAGCGTAGGGGTTACAGGGGCCCACAATGAGCAGTTCTTC
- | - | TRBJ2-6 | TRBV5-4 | CASSFATAPGANVLTF | TGTGCCAGCAGCTTTGCCACAGCTCCTGGGGCCAACGTCCTGACTTTC
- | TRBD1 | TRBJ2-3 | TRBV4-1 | CASSHNGRDRGRTQYF | TGCGCCAGCAGCCACAACGGCCGGGACAGGGGGCGTACGCAGTATTTT
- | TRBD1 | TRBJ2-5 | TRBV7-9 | CASSSAGTGRETQYF | TGTGCCAGCAGCTCAGCCGGGACAGGGAGGGAGACCCAGTACTTC
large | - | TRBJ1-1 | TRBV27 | CATQGSTEAFF | TGTGCCACCCAGGGGTCGACTGAAGCTTTCTTT
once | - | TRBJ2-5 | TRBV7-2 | CASSFTGPQETQYF | TGTGCCAGCAGCTTCACAGGGCCACAAGAGACCCAGTACTTC
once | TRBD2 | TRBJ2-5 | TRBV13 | CASSSGGAGETQYF | TGTGCCAGCAGCTCCGGGGGGGCCGGAGAGACCCAGTACTTC
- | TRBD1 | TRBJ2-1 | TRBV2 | CASSEGGTAEQFF | TGTGCCAGCAGTGAAGGGGGGACAGCTGAGCAGTTCTTC
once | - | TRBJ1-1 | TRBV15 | CATSRQDTVNTEAFF | TGTGCCACCAGCAGGCAAGACACTGTGAACACTGAAGCTTTCTTT
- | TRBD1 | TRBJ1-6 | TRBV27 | CASSRDRGYSPLHF | TGTGCCAGCAGTCGGGACAGGGGGTATTCACCCCTCCACTTT
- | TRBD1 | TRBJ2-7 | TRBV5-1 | CASSLGTGGVPYEQYF | TGCGCCAGCAGCTTGGGGACAGGGGGGGTTCCCTACGAGCAGTACTTC
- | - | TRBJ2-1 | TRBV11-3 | CASSPGGNEQFF | TGTGCCAGCAGCCCCGGGGGCAATGAGCAGTTCTTC
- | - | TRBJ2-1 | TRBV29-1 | CSVYLAQGYNEQFF | TGCAGCGTATACCTGGCCCAGGGCTACAATGAGCAGTTCTTC
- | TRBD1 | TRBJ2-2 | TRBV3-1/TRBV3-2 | CASSQGTANTGELFF | TGTGCCAGCAGCCAGGGGACAGCGAACACCGGGGAGCTGTTTTTT
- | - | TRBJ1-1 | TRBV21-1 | CASSSRRRPGGYMNTEAFF | TGTGCCAGCAGCTCCCGTCGGCGGCCCGGAGGCTACATGAACACTGAAGCTTTCTTT
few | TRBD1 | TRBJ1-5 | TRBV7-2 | CASTQTHGQGRYQPQHF | TGTGCCAGCACCCAGACCCACGGACAGGGGAGGTATCAGCCCCAGCATTTT
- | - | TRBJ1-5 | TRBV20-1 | CSASSPRGGNQPQHF | TGCAGTGCTAGTAGCCCTAGGGGTGGCAATCAGCCCCAGCATTTT
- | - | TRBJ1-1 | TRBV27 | CASSYTMNTEAFF | TGTGCCAGCAGTTACACTATGAACACTGAAGCTTTCTTT
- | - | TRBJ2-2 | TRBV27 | CASTSGGRITGELFF | TGTGCCAGCACCTCCGGGGGGCGTATCACCGGGGAGCTGTTTTTT
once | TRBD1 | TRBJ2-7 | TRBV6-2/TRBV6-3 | CASSLTGSSSYEQYF | TGTGCCAGCAGTTTGACAGGGTCGAGCTCCTACGAGCAGTACTTC
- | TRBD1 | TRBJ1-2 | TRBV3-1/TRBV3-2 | CASSRSGTGVGYTF | TGTGCCAGCAGCCGATCCGGGACAGGGGTTGGCTACACCTTC
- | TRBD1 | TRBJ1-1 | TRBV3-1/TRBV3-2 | CASSQGLCYRGRAFF | TGTGCCAGCAGCCAAGGATTATGTTACAGGGGGCGGGCTTTCTTT
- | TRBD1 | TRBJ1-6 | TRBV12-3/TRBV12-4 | CASTDQGGSPLHF | TGTGCCAGCACCGACCAGGGGGGCTCACCCCTCCACTTT
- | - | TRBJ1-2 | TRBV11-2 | CASSNGPGIYGYTF | TGTGCCAGCAGCAACGGCCCGGGTATCTATGGCTACACCTTC
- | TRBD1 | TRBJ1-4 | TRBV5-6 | CASSSLQGPGALFF | TGTGCCAGCAGCTCGCTACAGGGGCCAGGGGCTCTGTTTTTT
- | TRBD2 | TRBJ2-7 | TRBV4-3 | CASSEAASGIYEQYF | TGCGCCAGCAGCGAAGCGGCTAGCGGGATCTACGAGCAGTACTTC
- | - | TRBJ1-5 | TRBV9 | CASSVVGDSNQPQHF | TGTGCCAGCAGCGTAGTTGGAGATAGCAATCAGCCCCAGCATTTT
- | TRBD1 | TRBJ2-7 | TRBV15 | CATSRGQLREQYF | TGTGCCACCAGCAGGGGACAGTTAAGGGAGCAGTACTTC
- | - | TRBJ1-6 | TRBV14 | CASSQVRSQGTLHF | TGTGCCAGCAGCCAAGTTCGAAGCCAGGGGACCCTCCACTTT
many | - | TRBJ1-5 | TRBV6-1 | CASSEGGGPQHF | TGTGCCAGCAGTGAAGGGGGAGGGCCCCAGCATTTT
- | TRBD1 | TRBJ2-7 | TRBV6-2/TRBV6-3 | CASSDYRGRNEQYF | TGTGCCAGCAGCGATTACAGGGGCCGCAACGAGCAGTACTTC
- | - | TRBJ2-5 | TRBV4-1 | CASSQAGLPAKTQYF | TGCGCCAGCAGCCAAGCGGGACTCCCGGCAAAGACCCAGTACTTC
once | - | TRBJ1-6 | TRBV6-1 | CASSDLRGDPWHSPLHF | TGTGCCAGCAGTGATCTCCGGGGGGATCCTTGGCATTCACCCCTCCACTTT
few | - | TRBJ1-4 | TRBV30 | CAWRGEVGEKLFF | TGTGCCTGGAGAGGGGAAGTGGGTGAAAAACTGTTTTTT
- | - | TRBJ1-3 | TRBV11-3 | CASSRSESGNTIYF | TGTGCCAGCAGCCGGAGTGAGTCTGGAAACACCATATATTTT
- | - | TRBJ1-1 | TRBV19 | CASSMRGRTMLSTEAFF | TGTGCCAGTAGTATGCGGGGCAGAACAATGCTGAGCACTGAAGCTTTCTTT
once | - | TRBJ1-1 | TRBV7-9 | CASSTGGTNTEAFF | TGTGCCAGCAGCACAGGTGGAACGAACACTGAAGCTTTCTTT
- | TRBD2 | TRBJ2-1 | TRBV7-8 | CASSFLGLASNEQFF | TGTGCCAGCAGCTTTTTGGGACTAGCGTCAAATGAGCAGTTCTTC
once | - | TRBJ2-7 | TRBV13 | CASSSRHTGGSEQYF | TGTGCCAGCAGCTCCCGGCACACGGGGGGCAGCGAGCAGTACTTC
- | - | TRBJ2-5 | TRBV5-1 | CASSLNRQETQYF | TGCGCCAGCAGCTTGAACAGACAAGAGACCCAGTACTTC
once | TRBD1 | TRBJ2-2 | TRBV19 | CASTPATGVGAGELFF | TGTGCCAGTACCCCAGCGACAGGGGTGGGGGCCGGGGAGCTGTTTTTT
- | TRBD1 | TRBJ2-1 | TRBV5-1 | CASSEGTGGRYNEQFF | TGCGCCAGCAGCGAAGGGACAGGGGGACGGTACAATGAGCAGTTCTTC
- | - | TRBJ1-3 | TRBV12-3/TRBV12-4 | CASSLSRDDTIYF | TGTGCCAGCAGTTTGAGCAGGGATGACACCATATATTTT
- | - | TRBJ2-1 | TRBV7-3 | CASSLVGGSYNEQFF | TGTGCCAGCAGCCTCGTCGGGGGCTCCTACAATGAGCAGTTCTTC
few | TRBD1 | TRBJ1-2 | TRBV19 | CASRLLRTGQSGGYTF | TGTGCCAGTAGACTCCTCAGGACAGGGCAGTCCGGCGGCTACACCTTC
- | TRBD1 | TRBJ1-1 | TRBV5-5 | CASSLGGTGGNTEAFF | TGTGCCAGCAGCTTGGGCGGGACAGGGGGCAACACTGAAGCTTTCTTT